This T cell receptor (beta chain) was captured by sequencing in a study of blood T cells in healthy people across ages. Primers used in a second PCR of roughly 6 to 11 cycles were a sample-barcoded 5' primer and a J-beta primer mix. All cDNA molecules were each tagged by a template-switch adaptor with 12 random nucleotides. TCRdb itself ran the 5' RACE reads through MiXCR, one entry per CDR3 protein. The sample holds approximately 800,000 distinct CDR3 sequences, approximately 67% seen once. Trimming took 1 base from V and 7 from J, leaving 4 bases between them. The germline CDR1 and CDR2 sequences are LGHNA and YSLEER. CDR3 size: 11 residues. Findings and limits, study-wide: Aged donors had fewer naive CD4+ cells and lower diversity than long-lived donors. Investigators treated diversity estimates from one million T cells as underestimates. There was no known CMV status for donors, so expanded clonotype changes were possibly confounded.

In regard to this clonotype: The antigen is undetermined.

Material: blood. The chain couples TRBV4-3 to TRBJ1-1; D is ambiguous. The receptor comes from a man aged 30 to 39 in good health. The CDR3 DNA is TGCGCCAGCAGCCAAGCAATTGAAGCTTTCTTT. The encoded protein is CASSQAIEAFF.